The 10 T cell receptor beta chains presented below share a single source sample, sequenced in a study of T cell responses to AZD1222 COVID-19 vaccine. The data were produced by immunoSEQ multiplex PCR, yet TCRdb's version contains in-frame clones alone and is incomplete. This sample has tens of thousands of clones, with 75% to 90% found just once. Here the sequenced sample was peripheral blood, taken on day 0 of AZD1222 vaccination. The receptors come from an adult in good health.

This chain uses TRBV10-3 with TRBJ2-1; D unresolved. The V end lost 0 bases, the J end lost 6 bases, and 9 bases lay between the germline ends. The CDR3 has 14 amino acids. In germline, CDR1 is ENHRY, CDR2 SYGVKD. The CDR3 coding sequence is TGTGCCATCAGTGAGTCGAAGAGTTCCAATGAGCAGTTCTTC. Translation gives CAISESKSSNEQFF.

The rearrangement uses TRBV2 and TRBJ1-5; no clear D. The CDR3 has 13 residues. Trimming removed 0 bases from V and 6 bases from J, with 6 bases in between. Germline assignment: CDR1 SNHLY and CDR2 FYNNEI. The CDR3 is CASSEASGQPQHF. In DNA, the CDR3 is TGTGCCAGCAGTGAAGCGTCGGGTCAGCCCCAGCATTTT.

This clone is a singleton in its sample. V and J are TRBV11-3 and TRBJ2-5; 7 bases agree with TRBD2. V trimming: 4 bases; J trimming: 2 bases; junction bases outside the gene matches: 7. The CDR3 runs 15 residues. Looked up from germline, CDR1 is SGHNT and CDR2 is YENEEA. The CDR3 DNA follows: TGTGCCAGCAGCTGGGGAGGGGCCCTACAAGAGACCCAGTACTTC. Translating it yields CASSWGGALQETQYF.

This clone was observed a single time. The chain joins TRBV5-8 to TRBJ1-2, with 7 bases lining up with TRBD1. This CDR3 is 18 amino acids long. With 3 bases clipped from V and 0 bases from J, the junction kept 14 bases outside the gene matches. Germline CDR1 reads SGHTS; CDR2 reads YDEGEE. CDR3 region: CASSYLLRDSLANYGYTF. CDR3 DNA: TGTGCCAGCAGCTACCTCCTTCGGGACAGCTTAGCTAACTATGGCTACACCTTC.

The V call is TRBV7-6, the J call TRBJ2-1, with D tentatively TRBD1 (5 bases). This CDR3 is built from 14 residues. CDR1 is SGHVS and CDR2 is FNYEAQ in the germline V gene. Trimming took off 1 base at V and 7 bases at J, with 11 bases between the two ends. CDR3: CASSLGQLANEQFF. As DNA, the CDR3 is TGTGCCAGCAGCTTAGGACAGCTTGCGAATGAGCAGTTCTTC.

This clone has a handful of counts. V gene TRBV19 combines with J gene TRBJ1-2, with D possibly being TRBD1 (6 bases). Germline-derived CDR1 and CDR2 are LNHDA and SQIVND (reference sequence). The CDR3 has 17 residues. Trimming shortened V by 3 bases and J by 2 bases, and 19 bases separated the two germline ends. CDR3 sequence: CASSIGPQGRENYGYTF. The CDR3 nucleotides are TGTGCCAGTAGTATCGGGCCTCAGGGGAGGGAGAACTATGGCTACACCTTC.

This chain links TRBV9 with TRBJ2-1; no clear D gene. The length of the CDR3 is 14 residues. Between the trimmed V and J ends, which lost 3 bases and 0 bases, there was a span of 7 bases. Germline CDR1 and CDR2: SGDLS and YYNGEE. CDR3 amino acids: CASSERDSYNEQFF. CDR3 coding DNA: TGTGCCAGCAGCGAAAGGGACTCCTACAATGAGCAGTTCTTC.

The chain employs TRBV4-2 and TRBJ1-3; D gene unclear. The CDR3 runs 15 residues. Trimming stripped 4 bases from V and 0 bases from J, with 10 bases between. Germline CDR1 reads LGHNA; CDR2 reads YNFKEQ. This CDR3 reads CASSRDRGSGNTIYF. The CDR3 coding sequence is TGTGCCAGCAGCCGAGACCGTGGCTCTGGAAACACCATATATTTT.

The genes are TRBV19 and TRBJ1-1; possibly TRBD1 for D (5 bases). V lost 4 bases to trimming and J lost 2 bases, with 8 bases between them. This CDR3 comprises 13 residues. Germline loops: CDR1 LNHDA, CDR2 SQIVND (reference sequence). CDR3 nucleotides: TGTGCCAGTAGTACTCAGGGTAACACTGAAGCTTTCTTT. It codes for CASSTQGNTEAFF.

This chain connects TRBV11-1 to TRBJ1-2; 8 nucleotides agree with TRBD1. With V trimmed by 0 bases and J by 4 bases, 7 bases remained unmatched. There are 16 residues in the CDR3. Looked up from germline, CDR1 is SGHAT and CDR2 is FQDESV (reference sequence). This CDR3 is CASSLAGTGQVYGYTF. CDR3 bases: TGTGCCAGCAGCTTAGCGGGAACGGGACAGGTCTATGGCTACACCTTC.